This passage covers 29 T cell receptor beta chains from one sample sequenced in a study of blood T cell repertoires in COVID-19. Assay: immunoSEQ multiplex PCR; the TCRdb copy retains only in-frame clones and omits some. The sample holds approximately 55,000 clones, around four fifths seen once. The sequenced material came from peripheral blood. The receptor set was obtained from a man under 40 with COVID-19, enrolled during active disease.

This clone was found once. CDR3 in amino acids: CASRISGGYEGQYF. The CDR3 coding sequence is TGTGCCAGCAGGATTAGCGGCGGGTACGAAGGGCAGTACTTC. V usage is TRBV5-4 and J usage is TRBJ2-7; D perhaps matches TRBD2 (6 bases). Per germline, CDR1 SGHNT and CDR2 YYREEE (reference sequence). Between the trimmed V and J ends, which lost 5 bases and 9 bases, there was a span of 21 bases. This CDR3 contains 14 residues.

The count of this clone is one. The rearrangement links TRBV28 to TRBJ1-1; D call uncertain. V was trimmed by 4 bases and J by 8 bases, leaving 17 bases between them. Germline values: CDR1 MDHEN, CDR2 SYDVKM. This CDR3 comprises 14 residues. In DNA, the CDR3 is TGTGCCAGCAGTTCTGTTGCAGAGGCGATCGAAGCTTTCTTT. It yields the protein CASSSVAEAIEAFF.

V gene TRBV7-9 combines with J gene TRBJ2-5, with 7 bases aligning to TRBD1. V lost 5 bases and J lost 2; bases outside the gene matches: 5. Per the germline V gene, CDR1 is SEHNR and CDR2 is FQNEAQ (reference sequence). This CDR3 spans 14 amino acids. This CDR3 reads CASSTPGQQETQYF. The CDR3 nucleotides are TGTGCCAGCAGCACTCCGGGACAGCAAGAGACCCAGTACTTC.

This clone was picked up one time. The chain uses TRBV2 and TRBJ2-3; weak D call: TRBD2 (6 bases). Trimming removed 8 bases at V and 3 bases at J, with 12 bases between. Germline V gene lookup returns CDR1 SNHLY and CDR2 FYNNEI. This CDR3 has 13 amino acids. In nucleotides, the CDR3 is TGTGCCAGCCATCGGGAGAGGACAGATACGCAGTATTTT. The encoded protein is CASHRERTDTQYF.

About this clone itself: The sample has other DNA sequences that encode this CDR3 too. V gene TRBV19 combines with J gene TRBJ2-3; 11 nucleotides align to TRBD2. The J segment lost 1 base and the V segment lost 6 bases, leaving 0 bases of the junction unmatched. This CDR3 contains 14 residues. CDR1 is LNHDA and CDR2 is SQIVND in the germline V gene (reference sequence). The CDR3 region is CASRTSGGTDTQYF. In DNA, the CDR3 is TGTGCCAGTAGGACTAGCGGGGGCACAGATACGCAGTATTTT.

This chain links TRBV9 with TRBJ2-2; tentative D call: TRBD1 (6 bases). Germline V gives CDR1 SGDLS, CDR2 YYNGEE. The CDR3 extends over 17 amino acids. Trimming took off 0 bases at V and 5 bases at J, with 17 bases between the two ends. The CDR3 loop reads CASSVGSQGYVTGELFF. The CDR3, as DNA: TGTGCCAGCAGCGTAGGTTCACAGGGTTATGTAACCGGGGAGCTGTTTTTT.

The J gene is TRBJ2-7, the V gene TRBV6-5; D is perhaps TRBD1 (5 bases). CDR3 size: 14 residues. Germline V gives CDR1 MNHEY, CDR2 SVGAGI. The V gene lost 8 bases and the J gene lost 9 bases, with 23 bases spanning the gap. The CDR3 loop reads CASVLPQDVLGQYF. CDR3 nucleotide sequence: TGTGCCAGCGTTCTGCCACAGGACGTTTTGGGGCAGTACTTC.

The chain links TRBV3-1 (or the pseudogene TRBV3-2) to TRBJ2-1; the match to TRBD1 covers 9 bases. CDR1 is LGHDT and CDR2 is YNNKEL in the germline V gene (reference sequence). This CDR3 is built from 13 residues. Trimming removed 7 bases from V and 8 bases from J; junction bases left unmatched: 6. CDR3 nucleotides: TGTGCCAGCAACACAGGGGGCTTGGATGAGCAGTTCTTC. Its translation: CASNTGGLDEQFF.

This clone occurred a few times. The V and J genes are TRBV4-3 and TRBJ1-1; possibly TRBD1 for D (5 bases). V was clipped by 0 bases and J by 4 bases, with 12 bases between them. This CDR3 contains 15 residues. From germline, CDR1 is LGHNA and CDR2 YSLEER. CDR3 sequence (DNA): TGCGCCAGCAGCCAAGAGGCCGGGGGTGGCACTGAAGCTTTCTTT. Its protein product is CASSQEAGGGTEAFF.

The chain recombines TRBV27 with TRBJ2-5; D is ambiguous. The CDR3 runs to 13 residues. V was pared by 3 bases and J by 2 bases, with 7 bases between. The germline V gene encodes CDR1 MNHEY and CDR2 SMNVEV (reference sequence). CDR3 sequence (DNA): TGTGCCAGCAGTTTTAGACTGCAAGAGACCCAGTACTTC. Amino acid sequence: CASSFRLQETQYF.

V usage is TRBV9 and J usage is TRBJ2-3, with D possibly TRBD2 on 6 matching bases. The V and J ends lost 1 base and 5 bases respectively, with 29 bases between them. The CDR3 loop spans 20 amino acids. Germline V gene lookup returns CDR1 SGDLS and CDR2 YYNGEE. CDR3 coding DNA: TGTGCCAGCAGCGTATCCGGATCGCGGGATGCGGCCCTCGGGATAGATACGCAGTATTTT. It specifies CASSVSGSRDAALGIDTQYF.

The chain links TRBV12-3 or TRBV12-4 to TRBJ2-1; 9 nucleotides agree with TRBD2. The V gene end was trimmed by 3 bases and the J gene end by 15 bases; junction bases not matched to a gene: 9. This CDR3 comprises 13 residues. The chain's CDR3 is CASSFTALAGRFF. In DNA form, the CDR3 reads TGTGCCAGCAGTTTCACCGCCCTAGCGGGGAGGTTCTTC.

This chain links TRBV5-1 with TRBJ1-5; TRBD1 is a possible D gene (5 bases). This CDR3 spans 14 amino acids. Germline V CDR1 and CDR2: SGHRS, YFSETQ. V was shortened by 0 bases and J by 9 bases, with 13 bases between the two germline ends. CDR3 nucleotide sequence: TGCGCCAGCAGCTTGGACGGGCCCGGGGGGCCCCAGCATTTT. Amino acids: CASSLDGPGGPQHF.

The chain combines TRBV5-1 with TRBJ2-7, with D maybe TRBD2 (6 bases). V was pared by 0 bases and J by 5 bases, with 12 bases between. The CDR3 contains 14 residues. The germline CDR1 and CDR2 sequences are SGHRS and YFSETQ. CDR3 DNA: TGCGCCAGCAGCTTGGCTAGCGAGGTGGACGAGCAGTACTTC. Protein product: CASSLASEVDEQYF.

The chain combines TRBV5-4 with TRBJ2-3; D may be TRBD1 (6 bases). CDR3 length: 14 residues. In germline, CDR1 is SGHNT, CDR2 YYREEE (reference sequence). V lost 7 bases and J lost 2, with 14 bases in between. CDR3 bases: TGTGCCAGCTCCATGACAGGCTCCACAGATACGCAGTATTTT. It translates to CASSMTGSTDTQYF.

The V and J genes are TRBV11-3 and TRBJ1-4; 7 bases agree with TRBD1. CDR1 SGHNT and CDR2 YENEEA come from the germline V gene. The CDR3 covers 15 residues. V trimming: 2 bases; J trimming: 8 bases; junction bases outside the gene matches: 8. The CDR3 loop is CASSLKTGDWEKLFF. DNA of the CDR3: TGTGCCAGCAGCTTAAAAACAGGGGACTGGGAAAAACTGTTTTTT.

V is TRBV7-8 and J is TRBJ2-6; 8 bases are shared with TRBD1. Germline CDR1 and CDR2: SGHVS and FQNEAQ. The CDR3 covers 19 residues. Trimming removed 3 bases from V and 0 bases from J; junction bases left unmatched: 10. CDR3 loop: CASSLGIGTGFSGANVLTF. The DNA for the CDR3 is TGTGCCAGCAGCTTGGGTATTGGGACAGGCTTCTCTGGGGCCAACGTCCTGACTTTC.

This clone has more than one count but fewer than ten. The rearrangement links TRBV19 to TRBJ1-1, with a tentative D call TRBD1 (5 bases). Germline lookup yields CDR1 LNHDA and CDR2 SQIVND (reference sequence). Trimming pared 4 bases from V and 3 bases from J, leaving 9 bases between. CDR3 size: 13 residues. The CDR3, as DNA: TGTGCCAGTAGTACCAGGGCGGACACTGAAGCTTTCTTT. Translation gives CASSTRADTEAFF.

V is TRBV19 and J is TRBJ2-5, with no clear D. The germline V and J ends were trimmed by 2 bases and 4 bases, with 11 bases remaining between them. The germline V gene encodes CDR1 LNHDA and CDR2 SQIVND (reference sequence). There are 14 residues in the CDR3. In DNA, the CDR3 is TGTGCCAGTAGTATAAGTTTCTCGGGAGAGACCCAGTACTTC. Translating gives CASSISFSGETQYF.

In its sample, this clone was seen once. The chain links TRBV18 to TRBJ2-1; the D gene is possibly TRBD2 (6 bases). CDR3 length: 13 amino acids. The germline V gene has CDR1 KGHSH and CDR2 LQKENI. V was cut by 3 bases and J by 5 bases, with 8 bases left in between. The CDR3 loop is CASSPGLDNEQFF. The CDR3 nucleotides read TGTGCCAGCTCACCGGGACTTGACAATGAGCAGTTCTTC.

This clone turned up a few times. J is TRBJ1-1 and V is TRBV27; 8 bases are shared with TRBD1. The V and J ends lost 6 bases and 4 bases, in that order; junction bases with no gene match: 7. Germline V gene lookup returns CDR1 MNHEY and CDR2 SMNVEV (reference sequence). CDR3 size: 14 residues. DNA for the CDR3: TGTGCCAGCAGGATCACAGGGGGGAGCACTGAAGCTTTCTTT. This encodes CASRITGGSTEAFF.

The chain has TRBV28 and TRBJ1-6; D possibly corresponds to TRBD1 (5 bases). CDR1 is MDHEN and CDR2 is SYDVKM in the germline V gene. Deletions cut 7 bases from V and 7 bases from J, with 17 bases between. This CDR3 is 15 amino acids long. For the CDR3, the DNA is TGTGCCAGCAATGTGGGGCCTGGGGCAAATTCACCCCTCCACTTT. Its protein is CASNVGPGANSPLHF.

The V and J genes are TRBV2 and TRBJ1-4; perhaps TRBD1 as D (6 bases). Trimming removed 4 bases from V and 3 bases from J, with 6 bases in between. The CDR3 has 13 amino acids. Germline values: CDR1 SNHLY, CDR2 FYNNEI. The CDR3 is CASSGGPNEKLFF. For the CDR3, the DNA is TGTGCCAGCAGTGGGGGGCCTAATGAAAAACTGTTTTTT.

Turning to this clone: Compared with germline, one end of the junction differs, possibly owing to a read error. V and J are TRBV19 and TRBJ2-5, with TRBD2 matching 9 bases. The germline CDR1 and CDR2 sequences are LNHDA and SQIVND (reference sequence). The CDR3 runs to 13 residues. The CDR3 DNA follows: TGTGCCAGTAGTCAACAAAAGGGACTAGCATTAGACTTC. Its translation: CASSQQKGLALDF.

The rearrangement links TRBV5-4 to TRBJ1-2, with TRBD1 as a possible D gene (5 bases). V lost 2 bases to trimming and J lost 7 bases, with 15 bases between them. Germline V lookup: CDR1 SGHNT, CDR2 YYREEE (reference sequence). The CDR3 is 14 amino acids. CDR3 bases: TGTGCCAGCAGCTTAATGGCGGGACGGAGTGGCTACACCTTC. It encodes CASSLMAGRSGYTF.

The chain recombines TRBV3-1 (or the pseudogene TRBV3-2) with TRBJ2-2, with D possibly TRBD1 on 6 matching bases. Germline V lookup: CDR1 LGHDT, CDR2 YNNKEL (reference sequence). CDR3 length: 15 residues. V shed 2 bases and J shed 4 bases, with 11 bases lying between them. The DNA for the CDR3 is TGTGCCAGCAGCCAATACAGGGAAGGCACCGGGGAGCTGTTTTTT. As protein: CASSQYREGTGELFF.

The chain links TRBV27 to TRBJ2-1; D possibly corresponds to TRBD1 (6 bases). Per the germline V gene, CDR1 is MNHEY and CDR2 is SMNVEV (reference sequence). Trimming cost V 4 bases and J 9 bases, with 19 bases left between them. CDR3 length: 15 amino acids. CDR3 in amino acids: CASSSETPWDIEQFF. CDR3 nucleotides: TGTGCCAGCAGTTCCGAGACGCCCTGGGACATTGAGCAGTTCTTC.

J is TRBJ2-2 and V is TRBV2, with 10 positions matching TRBD1. This CDR3 contains 15 residues. V was clipped by 6 bases and J by 4 bases; unmatched bases: 5. The germline gives CDR1 SNHLY, CDR2 FYNNEI. Written as DNA, the CDR3 is TGTGCCAGCAGGAACGACAGGGGGCGCACCGGGGAGCTGTTTTTT. Translated: CASRNDRGRTGELFF.

With respect to this clone: A junction end diverges from the germline sequence, so it may reflect a read error. V is TRBV7-7 and J is TRBJ2-1, with TRBD1 matching 7 bases. The V gene's germline CDR1 is SSHAT and CDR2 FNYEAQ (reference sequence). The CDR3 runs to 16 residues. CDR3 loop: CASSLDGQVSYNEQFF. CDR3 sequence (DNA): TGTGCTAGCAGCTTAGACGGACAGGTCTCCTACAATGAGCAGTTCTTC.